The 21 T cell receptor beta chains below all came from one sample that was sequenced in a study of T cell repertoires in cytomegalovirus infection. TCRdb redid the calling of the reads with MiXCR, one entry per CDR3 protein. The sample records approximately 170,000 distinct CDR3 sequences, about 15% being singletons. What was sequenced was CD8+ T cells from PBMCs. The receptors shown here come from a human donor in good health (CMV status not recorded). Some clones in this sample may be carry-over from other donors' samples.

The V and J genes are TRBV5-6 and TRBJ1-1; D gene uncertain. The CDR3 runs to 16 residues. V shed 0 bases and J shed 7 bases, with 19 bases lying between them. The V gene's germline CDR1 is SGHDT and CDR2 YYEEEE. For the CDR3, the DNA is TGTGCCAGCAGCTTGGTTATTTCGGGAGCCCCTTTTGAAGCTTTCTTT. Its protein is CASSLVISGAPFEAFF.

This clonotype showed up just a few times. V gene TRBV12-5 combines with J gene TRBJ2-3, with D possibly TRBD1 on 6 matching bases. V dropped 2 bases and J dropped 0 bases, with 18 bases sitting between them. Germline-derived CDR1 and CDR2 are LGHNT and FRNRAP. The CDR3 sequence is 18 residues long. CDR3 coding DNA: TGTGCTAGTGGTTTGACCCAGACAGGAACTTTTAGCACAGATACGCAGTATTTT. Residues: CASGLTQTGTFSTDTQYF.

This chain connects TRBV4-1 to TRBJ1-1, with D perhaps TRBD1 (5 bases). CDR3 length equals 15 residues. V was trimmed by 0 bases and J by 5 bases, leaving 13 bases between them. Germline V gene sequence: CDR1 MGHRA, CDR2 YSYEKL. CDR3 amino acids: CASSQERGWGTEAFF. CDR3 coding DNA: TGCGCCAGCAGCCAAGAACGGGGGTGGGGGACTGAAGCTTTCTTT.

Many counts were recorded for this clonotype. The J gene is TRBJ2-2, the V gene TRBV12-3 or TRBV12-4; D gene ambiguous. V shed 3 bases and J shed 8 bases, with 7 bases lying between them. This CDR3 has 12 amino acids. The DNA for the CDR3 is TGTGCCAGCAGTTTCAGTGCTGGGGAGCTGTTTTTT. Protein sequence: CASSFSAGELFF.

This clonotype was seen at least ten times. The genes are TRBV18 and TRBJ1-1, with D unresolved. There are 13 residues in the CDR3. Looked up from germline, CDR1 is KGHSH and CDR2 is LQKENI. V lost 8 bases and J 4 bases, leaving 14 bases between the germline ends. The CDR3 sequence is CASHHREGTEAFF. In DNA form, the CDR3 reads TGTGCCAGCCACCACCGGGAGGGCACTGAAGCTTTCTTT.

The chain joins TRBV19 to TRBJ2-1; D ambiguous. The CDR3 has 12 residues. The germline V and J ends were trimmed by 3 bases and 7 bases, with 7 bases remaining between them. From germline, CDR1 is LNHDA and CDR2 SQIVND (reference sequence). The CDR3 bases are TGTGCCAGTAGTATGTACTGGAATGAGCAGTTCTTC. Its translation is CASSMYWNEQFF.

V gene TRBV28 combines with J gene TRBJ2-5; the match to TRBD2 covers 9 bases. There are 16 residues in the CDR3. J was trimmed by 5 bases and V by 10 bases; bases with no gene match: 17. Germline values: CDR1 MDHEN, CDR2 SYDVKM. The chain's CDR3 is CATREVSGSVWETQYF. CDR3 DNA: TGTGCCACCAGAGAGGTTAGCGGGAGTGTTTGGGAGACCCAGTACTTC.

The J gene is TRBJ2-1, the V gene TRBV7-9, with D perhaps matching TRBD2 (5 bases). Germline V gene data show CDR1 as SEHNR and CDR2 as FQNEAQ (reference sequence). Trimming pared 3 bases from V and 10 bases from J, leaving 10 bases between. The CDR3 covers 12 residues. The CDR3 bases are TGTGCCAGCAGCTTGAGGGAGAGGGAGCAGTTCTTC. Amino acids: CASSLREREQFF.

This clonotype was detected a few times. The chain couples TRBV29-1 to TRBJ2-2, with D possibly matching TRBD2 (6 bases). Trimming pared 7 bases from V and 6 bases from J, leaving 15 bases between. Germline CDR1 reads SQVTM; CDR2 reads ANQGSEA. This CDR3 is built from 13 residues. This chain's CDR3 is CSAIRGGSGELFF. The CDR3 DNA follows: TGCAGCGCTATAAGGGGAGGTTCCGGGGAGCTGTTTTTT.

This clonotype appeared a few times. V and J are TRBV20-1 and TRBJ2-7; 9 bases are shared with TRBD1. Germline lookup yields CDR1 DFQATT and CDR2 SNEGSKA (reference sequence). Germline trimming cut 6 bases from V and 5 bases from J; bases unmatched to any gene: 14. The CDR3 totals 15 residues. For the CDR3, the DNA is TGCAGTGCCATATACCCCGGGACAGGGTACCACGAGCAGTACTTC. Its translation is CSAIYPGTGYHEQYF.

This clonotype has only a few counts. The chain is built from TRBV7-9 and TRBJ2-1, with 10 bases lining up with TRBD2. The CDR3 has 15 residues. Germline V lookup: CDR1 SEHNR, CDR2 FQNEAQ (reference sequence). Losses at the gene ends were 8 bases for V and 8 bases for J; bases not matched to a gene: 12. The CDR3 here is CASPPGSGGAYEQFF. As DNA, the CDR3 is TGTGCCAGCCCCCCTGGGAGCGGGGGGGCTTATGAGCAGTTCTTC.

V is TRBV12-3 or TRBV12-4 and J is TRBJ1-2; 8 positions match TRBD1. Trimming cost V 7 bases and J 3 bases; bases outside gene matches: 4. The CDR3 extends over 13 amino acids. CDR3 coding DNA: TGTGCCAGCAAAACGACAGGGGACTATGGCTACACCTTC. Amino acids: CASKTTGDYGYTF.

CDR3 residues: CASSPPTAYEQYF. The DNA for the CDR3 is TGTGCCAGCAGCCCCCCCACGGCGTACGAGCAGTACTTC. The chain combines TRBV28 with TRBJ2-7; D unclear. The CDR3 has 13 amino acids. Trimming removed 6 bases at V and 4 bases at J, with 13 bases between. In germline, CDR1 is MDHEN, CDR2 SYDVKM.

The chain has TRBV19 and TRBJ1-1; D is perhaps TRBD1 (6 bases). The germline V gene encodes CDR1 LNHDA and CDR2 SQIVND (reference sequence). The CDR3 covers 13 residues. V was pared by 5 bases and J by 4 bases, with 11 bases between. The CDR3 nucleotides read TGTGCCAGTAGTGGGGGCGCCGGCACTGAAGCTTTCTTT. It codes for CASSGGAGTEAFF.

The genes are TRBV11-2 and TRBJ2-1, with TRBD2 identical over 11 bases. J was trimmed by 5 bases and V by 4 bases; bases with no gene match: 16. The CDR3 has 19 amino acids. Germline-derived CDR1 and CDR2 are SGHAT and FQNNGV. The DNA for the CDR3 is TGTGCCAGCAGCTGGCGAGGATTAGCGGGAGGGACCCTCCACAATGAGCAGTTCTTC. Translating it yields CASSWRGLAGGTLHNEQFF.

This clonotype has a handful of counts. The genes are TRBV27 and TRBJ2-1; 7 positions agree with TRBD1. The CDR3 is 15 amino acids. CDR1 is MNHEY and CDR2 is SMNVEV in the germline V gene (reference sequence). V dropped 5 bases and J dropped 7; count of bases not matched to a gene: 11. The CDR3 spells CASSPGDSGRNEQFF. The DNA for the CDR3 is TGTGCCAGCAGTCCCGGGGACAGTGGACGGAATGAGCAGTTCTTC.

The chain is built from TRBV4-3 and TRBJ2-1, with 14 bases fitting TRBD2. The CDR3 is 16 residues long. V dropped 4 bases and J dropped 9; count of bases not matched to a gene: 8. CDR1 is LGHNA, CDR2 YSLEER, per germline. The CDR3 DNA is TGCGCCAGCAGCCCCTCGACTAGCGGGAGGGCCACTGAGCAGTTCTTC. Translated, it gives CASSPSTSGRATEQFF.

The V call is TRBV27, the J call TRBJ2-1; D is unresolved. Germline CDR1 reads MNHEY; CDR2 reads SMNVEV (reference sequence). V dropped 3 bases and J dropped 8 bases, with 8 bases sitting between them. CDR3 length equals 12 residues. DNA of the CDR3: TGTGCCAGCAGTTTCAGTCCCCATGAGCAGTTCTTC. It specifies CASSFSPHEQFF.

The J gene is TRBJ2-1, the V gene TRBV6-2 or TRBV6-3; TRBD2 might be the D (5 bases). V was clipped by 0 bases and J by 4 bases, with 13 bases between them. Per germline, CDR1 MNHEY and CDR2 SVGEGT. The CDR3 spans 16 residues. CDR3 coding DNA: TGTGCCAGCAGTTACTCCCGGGAACGGAGATACAATGAGCAGTTCTTC. Translation: CASSYSRERRYNEQFF.

The genes are TRBV6-1 and TRBJ2-1, with D unresolved. CDR1 is MNHNS and CDR2 is SASEGT in the germline V gene. The CDR3 consists of 14 residues. V lost 7 bases, J lost 0 bases, and 10 bases lay in between. The CDR3 bases are TGTGCCAGCACAGCTAGGAGCTCCTACAATGAGCAGTTCTTC. Protein: CASTARSSYNEQFF.

The chain is built from TRBV28 and TRBJ2-1, with TRBD2 matching 10 bases. Germline-derived CDR1 and CDR2 are MDHEN and SYDVKM. The CDR3 sequence is 16 residues long. Unmatched junction bases numbered 5, after V lost 2 bases and J lost 4 bases. This chain's CDR3 is CASSLTSGDNYNEQFF. In DNA, the CDR3 is TGTGCCAGCAGTTTAACTAGCGGGGACAATTACAATGAGCAGTTCTTC.